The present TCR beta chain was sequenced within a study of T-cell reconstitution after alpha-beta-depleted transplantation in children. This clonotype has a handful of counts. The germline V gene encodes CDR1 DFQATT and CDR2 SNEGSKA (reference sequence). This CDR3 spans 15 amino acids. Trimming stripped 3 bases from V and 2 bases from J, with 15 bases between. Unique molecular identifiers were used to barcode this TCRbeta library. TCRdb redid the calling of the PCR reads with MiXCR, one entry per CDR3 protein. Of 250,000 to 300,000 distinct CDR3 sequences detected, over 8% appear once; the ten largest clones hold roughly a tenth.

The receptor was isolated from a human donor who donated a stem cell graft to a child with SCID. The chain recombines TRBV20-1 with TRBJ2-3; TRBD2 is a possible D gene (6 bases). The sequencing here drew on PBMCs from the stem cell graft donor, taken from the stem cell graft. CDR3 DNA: TGCAGTGCTAGCCGGGACTCCGACTCCACAGATACGCAGTATTTT. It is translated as CSASRDSDSTDTQYF.